This TCR beta chain was profiled in a study of a mutant IDH1 vaccine in newly diagnosed glioma. On the study more broadly: Treated patients, averaging 40.4 years, were roughly 62% male and around 40% female. Patients' prior therapy spanned radiotherapy, temozolomide, or both; most underwent both.

Produced via immunoSEQ multiplex PCR; TCRdb's table is partial and in-frame only. The sample contains some 42,000 clones, 65% to 90% of which appear only once. Concerning this clone: Its cognate antigen is unknown.

Time point: week 35, safety follow-up. The study gave 300 ug of mutant IDH1 20-mer peptide per vaccine dose, with topical imiquimod. Regarding the study as a whole: Vaccine-induced immune responses were detected in roughly 92% of patients.

This clonotype was obtained from a woman between 45 and 65 years old with glioma. Specimen: PBMCs, collected from a glioma patient whose treatment included an IDH1 peptide vaccine.

The DNA of the CDR3 is TGTGCCAGCAGCTTGGGACAGAAGCAGGGCTACACCTTC. Its protein is CASSLGQKQGYTF. V and J are TRBV27 and TRBJ1-2; 7 nucleotides agree with TRBD1. This CDR3 comprises 13 residues. Germline V CDR1 and CDR2: MNHEY, SMNVEV (reference sequence). With V trimmed by 6 bases and J by 8 bases, 9 bases remained unmatched.